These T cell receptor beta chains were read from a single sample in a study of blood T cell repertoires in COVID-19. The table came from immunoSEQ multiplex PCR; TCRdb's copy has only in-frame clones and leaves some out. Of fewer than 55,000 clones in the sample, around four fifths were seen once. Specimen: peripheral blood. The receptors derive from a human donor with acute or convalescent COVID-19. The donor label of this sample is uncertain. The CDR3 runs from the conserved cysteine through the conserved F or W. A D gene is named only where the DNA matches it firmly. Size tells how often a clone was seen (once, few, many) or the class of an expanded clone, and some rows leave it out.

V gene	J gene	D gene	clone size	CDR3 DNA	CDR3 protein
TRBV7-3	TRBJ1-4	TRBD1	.	TGTGCCAGCAGCACCGGGACAGTGAGAGAAAAACTGTTTTTT	CASSTGTVREKLFF
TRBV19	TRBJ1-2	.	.	TGTGCCAGTAGTATACCGGACTCAACCCTCGTGGGCTATGGCTACACCTTC	CASSIPDSTLVGYGYTF
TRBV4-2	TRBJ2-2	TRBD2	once	TGTGCCAGCAGCCAAGATCTACCGGGGGGGAGGACCGGGGAGCTGTTTTTT	CASSQDLPGGRTGELFF
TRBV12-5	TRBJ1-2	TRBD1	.	TGTGCTAGTGCCCCGGGACAGGGGAGCTATGGCTACACCTTC	CASAPGQGSYGYTF
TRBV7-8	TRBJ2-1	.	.	TGTGCCAGCAGGGAGCTTAGTGCAGGGACAGAGCAGTTCTTC	CASRELSAGTEQFF
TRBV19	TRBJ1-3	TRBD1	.	TGTGCCAGTAGTAAAAGACAGGGGACTGGAAACACCATATATTTT	CASSKRQGTGNTIYF
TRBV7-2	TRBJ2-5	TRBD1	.	TGTGCCAGCAGCCCGCAAGGGACAGCTCAAGAGACCCAGTACTTC	CASSPQGTAQETQYF
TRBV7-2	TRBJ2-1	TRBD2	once	TGTGCCAGCAGCTTAGAGGCGGGGAGGGATGAGCAGTTCTTC	CASSLEAGRDEQFF
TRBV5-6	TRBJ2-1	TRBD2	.	TGTGCCAGCAGGGGGGAGGGTCGGGGTCGATACAATGAGCAGTTCTTC	CASRGEGRGRYNEQFF
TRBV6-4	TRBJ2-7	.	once	TGTGCCAGCAGTGACTACGAGGGTGACGGGAGAGCCCGCCGTCCCACGTACGAGCAGTACTTC	CASSDYEGDGRARRPTYEQYF
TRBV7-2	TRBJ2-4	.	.	TGTGCCAGCAGCTTAGGGTTAGACAGCCCAAAAAACATTCAGTACTTC	CASSLGLDSPKNIQYF
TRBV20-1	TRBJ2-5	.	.	TGCAGTGCTAGTGGGCGGATCCAAGAGACCCAGTACTTC	CSASGRIQETQYF
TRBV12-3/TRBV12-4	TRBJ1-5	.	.	TGTGCCAGCAGTGTACAGGTTAATCAGCCCCAGCATTTT	CASSVQVNQPQHF
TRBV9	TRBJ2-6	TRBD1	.	TGTGCCAGCAGCGTGGGGACAGCAACCAGACTCTCTGGGGCCAACGTCCTGACTTTC	CASSVGTATRLSGANVLTF
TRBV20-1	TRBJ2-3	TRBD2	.	TGCAGTGCTAGTTTGCCTAGCGGGAGTAGAGATACGCAGTATTTT	CSASLPSGSRDTQYF
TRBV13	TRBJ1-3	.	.	TGTGCCAGCAGCACTCCGGGTCTATCTAACTCTGGAAACACCATATATTTT	CASSTPGLSNSGNTIYF
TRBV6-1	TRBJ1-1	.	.	TGTGCCAGCAGTGAACGGGGGATCGCTGAAGCTTTCTTT	CASSERGIAEAFF
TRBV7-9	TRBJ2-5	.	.	TGTGCCAGCAGCTTAACTTCTCAGACCCAGTACTTC	CASSLTSQTQYF
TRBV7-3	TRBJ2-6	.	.	TGTGCCAGCAGCAAGGCGGATTCTGGGGCCAACGTCCTGACTTTC	CASSKADSGANVLTF
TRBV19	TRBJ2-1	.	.	TGTGCCAGTAGTGCAGGATTCAGATCCTACAATGAGCAGTTCTTC	CASSAGFRSYNEQFF
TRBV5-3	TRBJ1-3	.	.	TGTGCCAGAGTTAAGGACAGCAGAGGAAACACCATATATTTT	CARVKDSRGNTIYF
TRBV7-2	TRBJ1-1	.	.	TGTGCCAGCAGCCCCTCCGGGGGAGCCTGGAACACTGAAGCTTTCTTT	CASSPSGGAWNTEAFF
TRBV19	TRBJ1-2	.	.	TGTGCCAGTAGTATTCAAGTCCGGGAAATCGGCGGCTACACCTTC	CASSIQVREIGGYTF
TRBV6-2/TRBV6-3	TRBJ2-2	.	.	TGTGCCAGCAGTGGAGTGACCACTGTCGGGGAGCTGTTTTTT	CASSGVTTVGELFF
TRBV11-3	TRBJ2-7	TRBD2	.	TGTGCCAGCAGCTTAGTCCTAGCGGGAGGTTTTAACTACGAGCAGTACTTC	CASSLVLAGGFNYEQYF
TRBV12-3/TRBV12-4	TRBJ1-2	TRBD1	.	TGTGCCAGCAGCCCCGGGACAGGCTATGGCTACACCTTC	CASSPGTGYGYTF
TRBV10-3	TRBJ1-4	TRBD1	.	TGTGCCACCACAGGGGGCCAGGGTGAAAAACTGTTTTTT	CATTGGQGEKLFF
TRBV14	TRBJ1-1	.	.	TGTGCCAGCAGCCAAGAGGTTGGCAGGGCTGAAGCTTTCTTT	CASSQEVGRAEAFF
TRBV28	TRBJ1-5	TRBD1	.	TGTGCCAGCATACAGGGGGCCTTTGGGTACAATCAGCCCCAGCATTTT	CASIQGAFGYNQPQHF
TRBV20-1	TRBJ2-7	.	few	TGCAGTGCTAGTAAACAGGGTTCTTGGGAGCAGTACTTC	CSASKQGSWEQYF
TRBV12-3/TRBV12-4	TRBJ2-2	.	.	TGTGCCAGCAGGATTAGACAGACCGGGGAGCTGTTTTTT	CASRIRQTGELFF
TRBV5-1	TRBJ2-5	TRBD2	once	TGCGCCAGCAGTGCGGGGGAAGAGACCCAGTACTTC	CASSAGEETQYF
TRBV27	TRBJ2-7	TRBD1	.	TGTGCCAGCAGTCCCGTGACAGGGGGCATCTACGAGCAGTACTTC	CASSPVTGGIYEQYF
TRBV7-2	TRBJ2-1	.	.	TGTGCCAGCAGCTCGTCCGATGGACACGACAATGAGCAGTTCTTC	CASSSSDGHDNEQFF
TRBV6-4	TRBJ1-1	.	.	TGTGCCAGCAGTGACTCGTATAACACTGAAGCTTTCTTT	CASSDSYNTEAFF
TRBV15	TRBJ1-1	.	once	TGTGCCACCAGCAGATTCCGTAACACTGAAGCTTTCTTT	CATSRFRNTEAFF
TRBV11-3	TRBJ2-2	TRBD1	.	TGTGCCGTAACGGGGACAGGGATATCCGGGGAGCTGTTTTTT	CAVTGTGISGELFF
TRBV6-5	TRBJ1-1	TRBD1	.	TGTGCCAGCAGACCGGGACAGGGTTTTAATTTGGCTTTCTTT	CASRPGQGFNLAFF
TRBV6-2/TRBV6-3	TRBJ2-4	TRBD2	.	TGTGCCAGCAGCGCCGGGGGGGCTTGGTCCAAAAACATTCAGTACTTC	CASSAGGAWSKNIQYF
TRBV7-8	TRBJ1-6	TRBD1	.	TGTGCCAGCAGCGGAACAGGGGATAATTCACCCCTCCACTTT	CASSGTGDNSPLHF
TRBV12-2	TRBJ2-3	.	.	TGTGCAAGTCGCTTATGGATACAGGGGGATACGCAGTATTTT	CASRLWIQGDTQYF
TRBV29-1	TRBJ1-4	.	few	TGCAGCGTTGGTTCCGGGGCAACTAATGAAAAACTGTTTTTT	CSVGSGATNEKLFF
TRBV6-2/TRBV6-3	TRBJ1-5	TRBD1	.	TGTGCCAGCTGCCAGGGACAGGGGTTCCAGCCCCAGCATTTT	CASCQGQGFQPQHF
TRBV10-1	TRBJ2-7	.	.	TGCGCCAATAACCAGGACACTTACCGCTACGAGCAGTACTTC	CANNQDTYRYEQYF
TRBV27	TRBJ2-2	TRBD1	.	TGTGCCAGCAGTTCATGGGACAGGATGAACACCGGGGAGCTGTTTTTT	CASSSWDRMNTGELFF
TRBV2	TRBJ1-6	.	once	TGTGCCAGCAGGAGGCGGTTGCAACCCCTCCACTTT	CASRRRLQPLHF
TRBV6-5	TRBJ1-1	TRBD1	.	TGTGCCAGCAGCGAGGGACAGGGCGGGTTTACTGAAGCTTTCTTT	CASSEGQGGFTEAFF
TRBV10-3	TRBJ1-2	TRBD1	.	TGTGCCATCAGCGGACAGGGGGGCTACACCTTC	CAISGQGGYTF
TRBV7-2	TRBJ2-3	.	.	TGTGCCAGCAGCTTAGAGGCGCGTAGGGGCGCAGATACGCAGTATTTT	CASSLEARRGADTQYF
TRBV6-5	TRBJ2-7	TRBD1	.	TGTGCCAGCAGCCGAAGACAGGGTTTGCCCTACGAGCAGTACTTC	CASSRRQGLPYEQYF
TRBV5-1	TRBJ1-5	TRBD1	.	TGCGCCAGCAGCTTACAGGGGGCCGGCAATCAGCCCCAGCATTTT	CASSLQGAGNQPQHF
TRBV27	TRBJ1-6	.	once	TGTGCCAGCAGTTTAAGTCGCAGGGGCAATTCACCCCTCCACTTT	CASSLSRRGNSPLHF
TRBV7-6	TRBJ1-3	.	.	TGTGCCAGCAGCTTAGGGGGAGGCAGGAAGTCTGGAAACACCATATATTTT	CASSLGGGRKSGNTIYF
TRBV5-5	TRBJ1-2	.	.	TGTGCCAGCAGCTTGGAGGGAGGAGGCTTAGGCTACACCTTC	CASSLEGGGLGYTF
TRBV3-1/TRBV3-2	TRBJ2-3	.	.	TGTGCCAGCAGCCCCCCCGGCACAGATACGCAGTATTTT	CASSPPGTDTQYF